This TCR beta chain was sequenced for a study of radiation and T cells in renal cell carcinoma. V was pared by 4 bases and J by 5 bases, with 7 bases of the junction left unmatched. Germline V CDR1 and CDR2: SGHRS, YFSETQ. The CDR3 has 14 residues. Profiling relied on immunoSEQ multiplex PCR, and the TCRdb table lists in-frame clones only, not all of them. The repertoire includes over 90,000 clones, roughly 82% of them detected once, and approximately 7.3% sits in the top ten. A remark on this clone: Its antigen is not known.

Overall study results and limits: In blood, top tumor clones expanded by 2 weeks, shrinking by 4.

Time point indicated: blood 4 weeks post-SBRT, at nephrectomy. Specified treatment: 15 Gy SBRT to primary tumor, nephrectomy 4 weeks later. Serial blood draws occurred at baseline and 2 and 4 weeks post-SBRT. V gene TRBV5-1 combines with J gene TRBJ2-7; 9 bases agree with TRBD1. This TCR was recovered from a man aged 55 to 70 with renal cell carcinoma. The sequenced sample was blood, obtained from a patient whose treatment included radiotherapy and nephrectomy. The CDR3 bases are TGCGCCAGCAGCGGGACAGGGCTTCTGGACGAGCAGTACTTC. Amino acid sequence: CASSGTGLLDEQYF.